This entry describes one TCR beta chain. Its antigen is unknown. The sample comes from a study of T cell responses to AZD1222 COVID-19 vaccine. Study-wide points: Increases in Spike-specific TCR breadth and depth were seen after two AZD1222 doses. At 160-218 and 743-854, vaccine-associated CD4 TCRs were dominant, and they spanned spike.

V was cut by 3 bases and J by 8 bases, with 7 bases left in between. The CDR3 has 11 amino acids. CDR1 is PRHDT, CDR2 FYEKMQ, per germline (reference sequence). Using immunoSEQ multiplex PCR, the repertoire was profiled, and TCRdb retains in-frame clones only, with some absent. The sample records approximately 90,000 clones, about 89% being singletons. The specimen was peripheral blood, collected on day 0 of AZD1222 vaccination. This clonotype was sampled from an adult in good health. This chain uses TRBV13 with TRBJ1-1; D is undetermined. The chain's CDR3 is CASSFRLEAFF. The DNA of the CDR3 is TGTGCCAGCAGCTTTAGACTGGAAGCTTTCTTT.